This TCR beta chain was captured in a study of blood T cell repertoires in COVID-19. At the level of the study: From the United States, Italy and Spain came samples of acute and convalescent COVID-19.

Original analysis: Reference gene primer amplification gave nucleated cell count estimates. Assay used: immunoSEQ multiplex PCR; TCRdb lists only in-frame clones, some missing. V and J calls and clone size are those listed in that table; D and trimming were worked out from the DNA. In the table there are a few hundred thousand clones, 80% to 90% of which are singletons. There are 13 residues in the CDR3. Germline lookup yields CDR1 LGHDT and CDR2 YNNKEL (reference sequence). V dropped 4 bases and J dropped 2; count of bases not matched to a gene: 0. The V gene is TRBV3-1 (or the pseudogene TRBV3-2), the J gene TRBJ2-7; 9 nucleotides line up with TRBD2. The sequence came from a woman aged 40 to 50 who had recovered from COVID-19. Material for sequencing was peripheral blood. In DNA, the CDR3 is TGTGCCAGCAGCCTAGCGGGGGCCTACGAGCAGTACTTC. The encoded protein is CASSLAGAYEQYF.